This passage covers 17 T cell receptor beta chains from one sample sequenced in a study of CD8 T cells in ankylosing spondylitis. TCRdb processed the 5' RACE reads anew with MiXCR; each CDR3 protein has one entry. Found here are roughly 200,000 distinct CDR3 sequences, roughly 13% of them singletons; the top ten hold more than 15%. The sample comprised blood, either unsorted or a sorted T cell fraction (not recorded which). Receptor source: a male donor with ankylosing spondylitis or in good health (not recorded which).

This clonotype was seen more than once but under ten times. The genes are TRBV6-2 or TRBV6-3 and TRBJ2-1; 13 bases align to TRBD2. After removal of 6 bases from V and 9 bases from J, the junction contained 11 bases not matched to a gene. CDR3 length: 16 amino acids. Germline-derived CDR1 and CDR2 are MNHEY and SVGEGT. CDR3: CASSFRLAGGVGEQFF. In DNA form, the CDR3 reads TGTGCCAGCAGCTTCAGACTAGCGGGAGGTGTCGGTGAGCAGTTCTTC.

This clonotype showed up many times. The V and J genes are TRBV11-2 and TRBJ1-3; D remains ambiguous. There are 14 residues in the CDR3. V was pared by 3 bases and J by 0 bases, with 6 bases between. Germline V gene data show CDR1 as SGHAT and CDR2 as FQNNGV. The CDR3 sequence: CASSFGSSGNTIYF. As DNA, the CDR3 is TGTGCCAGCAGCTTCGGCAGCTCTGGAAACACCATATATTTT.

This clonotype has a count of ten or more. The chain couples TRBV4-1 to TRBJ2-2; 9 nucleotides line up with TRBD1. Germline V gene sequence: CDR1 MGHRA, CDR2 YSYEKL. The CDR3 totals 16 residues. J lost 4 bases, V lost 3 bases, and 6 bases had no gene match. The CDR3 bases are TGCGCCAGCAGCCATCCAAGGACAGGGGCCACCGGGGAGCTGTTTTTT. Its protein is CASSHPRTGATGELFF.

This clonotype was counted only a few times. This chain links TRBV5-1 with TRBJ2-7, with no clear D. Germline V gene data show CDR1 as SGHRS and CDR2 as YFSETQ. Between the trimmed V and J ends, which lost 0 bases and 0 bases, there was a span of 4 bases. CDR3 length: 13 residues. Here the CDR3 DNA reads TGCGCCAGCAGCTTGGACCTCTCCTACGAGCAGTACTTC. As protein: CASSLDLSYEQYF. The full variable domain, completed using reference TRBV5-1 and TRBJ2-7, is KAGVTQTPRYLIKTRGQQVTLSCSPISGHRSVSWYQQTPGQGLQFLFEYFSETQRNKGNFPGRFSGRQFSNSRSEMNVSTLELGDSALYLCASSLDLSYEQYFGPGTRLTVT.

The V and J genes are TRBV11-2 and TRBJ2-7; possible D gene TRBD1, 5 bases. Germline V lookup: CDR1 SGHAT, CDR2 FQNNGV. The V gene lost 0 bases and the J gene lost 1 base, with 7 bases spanning the gap. CDR3 length equals 14 residues. Here the CDR3 reads CASSLEGQSYEQYF. In DNA form, the CDR3 reads TGTGCCAGCAGCTTAGAAGGACAATCCTACGAGCAGTACTTC.

This clonotype was detected many times. This chain links TRBV2 with TRBJ2-7, with unresolved D. Deletions cut 3 bases from V and 2 bases from J, with 8 bases between. The CDR3 length is 13 residues. Germline-derived CDR1 and CDR2 are SNHLY and FYNNEI. The CDR3 protein is CASSEPNAYEQYF. The CDR3 nucleotides read TGTGCCAGCAGTGAGCCGAATGCCTACGAGCAGTACTTC.

The V call is TRBV12-3 or TRBV12-4, the J call TRBJ2-7; no reliable D call. The germline V and J ends were trimmed by 5 bases and 6 bases, with 11 bases remaining between them. The CDR3 loop spans 12 amino acids. The CDR3 region is CASSQPAREQYF. DNA for the CDR3: TGTGCCAGCAGTCAGCCTGCCCGCGAGCAGTACTTC.

This clonotype was detected many times. This chain connects TRBV16 to TRBJ2-1, with TRBD2 as a possible D gene (5 bases). This CDR3 spans 17 amino acids. CDR1 and CDR2 (germline): KGHSY, FQNENV. The V gene lost 1 base and the J gene lost 4 bases, with 17 bases spanning the gap. As DNA, the CDR3 is TGTGCCAGCAGCCAATATGAGGGCGCATTTAAGTACAATGAGCAGTTCTTC. It is translated as CASSQYEGAFKYNEQFF. Variable domain in full (rest from reference TRBV16 and TRBJ2-1): GEEVAQTPKHLVRGEGQKAKLYCAPIKGHSYVFWYQQVLKNEFKFLISFQNENVFDETGMPKERFSAKCLPNSPCSLEIQATKLEDSAVYFCASSQYEGAFKYNEQFFGPGTRLTVL.

There are a few counts of this clonotype. The genes are TRBV11-3 and TRBJ2-2, with 9 bases that match TRBD2. The CDR3 sequence is 17 residues long. With 0 bases clipped from V and 3 bases from J, the junction kept 5 bases outside the gene matches. Germline loops: CDR1 SGHNT, CDR2 YENEEA. The CDR3 is CASSLDPERGDTGELFF. The DNA of the CDR3 is TGTGCCAGCAGCTTAGATCCCGAGCGGGGGGACACCGGGGAGCTGTTTTTT.

Many counts were recorded for this clonotype. The V call is TRBV20-1, the J call TRBJ2-1; the match to TRBD2 covers 10 bases. Germline CDR1 is DFQATT and CDR2 is SNEGSKA (reference sequence). Trimming at V came to 6 bases and at J to 3 bases, leaving 5 bases not matched to a gene. The CDR3 consists of 14 residues. CDR3 in amino acids: CSAQGLAYYNEQFF. The CDR3 DNA sequence: TGCAGTGCCCAGGGACTAGCGTACTACAATGAGCAGTTCTTC.

The chain couples TRBV12-3 or TRBV12-4 to TRBJ1-1; a weak D match, TRBD1 (5 bases). V lost 7 bases and J lost 6, with 15 bases in between. The length of the CDR3 is 13 residues. The CDR3 DNA is TGTGCCAGCACTACAGCCCCGGGGCCTGAAGCTTTCTTT. The encoded protein is CASTTAPGPEAFF.

This chain connects TRBV7-9 to TRBJ2-7; unclear D gene. V was cut by 5 bases and J by 3 bases, with 11 bases left in between. Germline V gene lookup returns CDR1 SEHNR and CDR2 FQNEAQ (reference sequence). The CDR3 spans 13 residues. CDR3 DNA sequence: TGTGCCAGCAGCGACCAGACTCTCTACGAGCAGTACTTC. Amino acid sequence: CASSDQTLYEQYF. Full variable domain (missing parts from reference TRBV7-9 and TRBJ2-7): DTGVSQNPRHKITKRGQNVTFRCDPISEHNRLYWYRQTLGQGPEFLTYFQNEAQLEKSRLLSDRFSAERPKGSFSTLEIQRTEQGDSAMYLCASSDQTLYEQYFGPGTRLTVT.

The chain combines TRBV2 with TRBJ2-7; D perhaps matches TRBD2 (6 bases). Germline values: CDR1 SNHLY, CDR2 FYNNEI. The CDR3 is 13 amino acids. Trimming took off 11 bases at V and 0 bases at J, with 14 bases between the two ends. The CDR3 reads CAATIADSYEQYF. CDR3 bases: TGTGCCGCTACAATAGCGGACTCCTACGAGCAGTACTTC.

This clonotype was seen repeatedly, ten times or more. The V call is TRBV29-1, the J call TRBJ1-1, with TRBD1 identical over 7 bases. Losses at the gene ends were 8 bases for V and 4 bases for J; bases not matched to a gene: 7. The germline V gene encodes CDR1 SQVTM and CDR2 ANQGSEA. The CDR3 totals 12 residues. CDR3 sequence reads: CSPDRVGTEAFF. CDR3 nucleotide sequence: TGCAGCCCAGACAGGGTCGGCACTGAAGCTTTCTTT.

This clonotype came up a few times. V gene TRBV29-1 combines with J gene TRBJ2-7, with D unclear. Germline lookup yields CDR1 SQVTM and CDR2 ANQGSEA. V was clipped by 4 bases and J by 1 base, with 11 bases between them. The length of the CDR3 is 13 residues. CDR3: CSVVGSRSYEQYF. CDR3 sequence (DNA): TGCAGCGTTGTGGGTTCTAGGTCCTACGAGCAGTACTTC.

The chain employs TRBV7-9 and TRBJ2-1; tentative D call: TRBD2 (6 bases). In germline, CDR1 is SEHNR, CDR2 FQNEAQ (reference sequence). The CDR3 totals 12 residues. Trimming took off 9 bases at V and 2 bases at J, with 8 bases between the two ends. The CDR3 DNA reads TGTGCCAGGGGCGGGACCTACAATGAGCAGTTCTTC. It is translated as CARGGTYNEQFF.

The chain employs TRBV4-1 and TRBJ1-1; D may be TRBD1 (6 bases). The germline CDR1 and CDR2 sequences are MGHRA and YSYEKL. Deletions cut 3 bases from V and 1 base from J, with 12 bases between. The CDR3 has 15 amino acids. The CDR3 sequence: CASSQVTGRNTEAFF. Here the CDR3 DNA reads TGCGCCAGCAGCCAGGTTACAGGGAGGAACACTGAAGCTTTCTTT.